This T cell receptor beta chain was sequenced in a study of T cells after yellow fever vaccination. This clonotype has more than one count but fewer than ten. The V gene's germline CDR1 is SGHTA and CDR2 FQGNSA. The V gene lost 2 bases and the J gene lost 0 bases, with 7 bases spanning the gap. The CDR3 loop spans 14 amino acids. MiXCR, applied by TCRdb to the 5' RACE reads, yields one record per CDR3 protein. The table lists some 350,000 distinct CDR3 sequences, 11% of them singletons. V and J are TRBV7-2 and TRBJ1-1; D is unclear. This TCR derives from a man between 18 and 29 years old who received the YFV17D yellow fever vaccine. The starting material was PBMCs, obtained on the day of the first yellow fever vaccination. DNA for the CDR3: TGTGCCAGCAGCTTATATAGTATGAACACTGAAGCTTTCTTT. This codes for CASSLYSMNTEAFF.